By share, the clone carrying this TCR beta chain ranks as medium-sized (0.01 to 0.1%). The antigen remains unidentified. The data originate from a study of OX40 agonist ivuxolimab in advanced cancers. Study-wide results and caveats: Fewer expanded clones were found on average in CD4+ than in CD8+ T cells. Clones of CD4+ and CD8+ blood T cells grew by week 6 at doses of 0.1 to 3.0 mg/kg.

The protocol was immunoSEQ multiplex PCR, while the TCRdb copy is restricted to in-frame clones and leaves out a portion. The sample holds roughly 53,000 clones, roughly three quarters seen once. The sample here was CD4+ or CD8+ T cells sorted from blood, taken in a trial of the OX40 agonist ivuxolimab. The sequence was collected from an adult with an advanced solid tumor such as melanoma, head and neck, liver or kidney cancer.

CDR3 coding DNA: TGTGCCAGCAGCGTAGTCGTAGGGCATGAGCAGTTCTTC. This codes for CASSVVVGHEQFF. The V gene is TRBV9, the J gene TRBJ2-1; D is undetermined. This CDR3 region has 13 residues. Germline-derived CDR1 and CDR2 are SGDLS and YYNGEE. The germline V and J ends were trimmed by 0 bases and 8 bases, with 9 bases remaining between them.